Here is one T cell receptor beta chain with its context. This record belongs to a study of cytomegalovirus exposure and HLA in healthy donors. The PCR used 60 Vbeta and 13 Jbeta primers. TCRdb's copy holds only in-frame clones and misses some; the assay was immunoSEQ multiplex PCR. The sample lists about 160,000 clones; roughly 79% were seen once. Germline V gene data show CDR1 as LGHNA and CDR2 as YSLEER. With 0 bases removed from V and 1 base from J, the gap between germline ends came to 16 bases. CDR3 length: 17 amino acids. The material sequenced was PBMCs. The chain links TRBV4-3 to TRBJ2-7; TRBD2 is a possible D gene (5 bases). This clonotype was obtained from a woman aged 50 to 60 in good health and CMV-seronegative. CDR3 nucleotide sequence: TGCGCCAGCAGCCAAGAATTGGGCGGTGGCGGGTCCTACGAGCAGTACTTC. Translated: CASSQELGGGGSYEQYF.